One sample yielded the 29 T cell receptor beta chains listed below, sequenced in a study of T cells after yellow fever vaccination. TCRdb reprocessed the 5' RACE reads with MiXCR, giving one entry per CDR3 protein. The data contain 340,000 or so distinct CDR3 sequences, roughly an eighth of them singletons. The starting material was CD4+ T cells sorted from PBMCs, obtained 15 days after the yellow fever booster vaccination. Source of these receptors: a man in his late teens or twenties who received the YFV17D yellow fever vaccine.

The chain is built from TRBV11-2 and TRBJ2-7, with D tentatively TRBD1 (6 bases). The germline V gene has CDR1 SGHAT and CDR2 FQNNGV. V lost 2 bases to trimming and J lost 7 bases, with 15 bases between them. The CDR3 has 14 amino acids. The CDR3 is CASSLIRGQGEQYF. In DNA, the CDR3 is TGTGCCAGCAGCTTAATCCGAGGCCAGGGGGAGCAGTACTTC.

The table lists this clonotype with a few counts. The chain is built from TRBV9 and TRBJ1-1, with D unclear. This CDR3 contains 17 residues. V gave up 0 bases and J gave up 0 bases, with 15 bases separating them. The germline gives CDR1 SGDLS, CDR2 YYNGEE. CDR3 amino acids: CASSVDGRGPMNTEAFF. CDR3 in DNA: TGTGCCAGCAGCGTAGATGGTCGAGGGCCTATGAACACTGAAGCTTTCTTT.

Many counts were recorded for this clonotype. V and J are TRBV5-6 and TRBJ2-5; no definite D call. Trimming stripped 0 bases from V and 4 bases from J, with 7 bases between. CDR1 SGHDT and CDR2 YYEEEE come from the germline V gene. This CDR3 region has 13 residues. As DNA, the CDR3 is TGTGCCAGCAGCTTGGCCTGGGGAGAGACCCAGTACTTC. Translated: CASSLAWGETQYF.

This chain joins TRBV12-3 or TRBV12-4 and TRBJ2-2, with D possibly matching TRBD2 (5 bases). The V end lost 6 bases, the J end lost 3 bases, and 8 bases lay between the germline ends. The CDR3 sequence is 13 residues long. The CDR3: CASRVGDTGELFF. CDR3 bases: TGTGCCAGCAGGGTCGGGGACACCGGGGAGCTGTTTTTT.

The V call is TRBV7-3, the J call TRBJ2-1; D is unclear. Trimming removed 6 bases at V and 6 bases at J, with 24 bases between. CDR1 and CDR2 from the germline V gene are SGHTA and FQGTGA. This CDR3 comprises 17 residues. The DNA of the CDR3 is TGTGCCAGCAGGAGATACCAGGCCCCAGGATCTTCCAATGAGCAGTTCTTC. As protein: CASRRYQAPGSSNEQFF.

The rearrangement uses TRBV6-6 and TRBJ2-2; 10 bases align to TRBD2. This CDR3 has 15 residues. CDR1 is MNHNY, CDR2 SVGAGI, per germline (reference sequence). The ends lost 7 bases at V and 1 base at J; junction bases unmatched: 3. The CDR3 sequence is CASIPSGGNTGELFF. DNA for the CDR3: TGTGCCAGCATCCCTAGCGGGGGGAACACCGGGGAGCTGTTTTTT.

The chain carries TRBV18 and TRBJ1-5, with unresolved D. Trimming stripped 3 bases from V and 2 bases from J, with 11 bases between. Germline-derived CDR1 and CDR2 are KGHSH and LQKENI. The CDR3 extends over 15 amino acids. The CDR3: CASSPTQFGNQPQHF. The CDR3 DNA sequence: TGTGCCAGCTCACCGACCCAGTTCGGCAATCAGCCCCAGCATTTT.

This chain links TRBV4-1 with TRBJ2-5; D is unresolved. The CDR3 extends over 13 amino acids. The germline V gene encodes CDR1 MGHRA and CDR2 YSYEKL. The V end was cut by 3 bases, the J end by 4 bases, with 9 bases between. CDR3 loop: CASSQFSRETQYF. Here the CDR3 DNA reads TGCGCCAGCAGCCAGTTTAGCCGAGAGACCCAGTACTTC.

The chain has TRBV6-2 or TRBV6-3 and TRBJ1-1; perhaps TRBD1 as D (6 bases). This CDR3 spans 15 amino acids. V dropped 0 bases and J dropped 3 bases, with 11 bases sitting between them. From germline, CDR1 is MNHEY and CDR2 SVGEGT. CDR3 protein: CASSYSGAGDTEAFF. The CDR3 DNA reads TGTGCCAGCAGTTACTCTGGGGCAGGGGACACTGAAGCTTTCTTT.

This clonotype was found many times. The rearrangement joins TRBV4-2 to TRBJ2-1; 7 bases line up with TRBD1. The CDR3 contains 14 residues. Germline V CDR1 and CDR2: LGHNA, YNFKEQ. The V segment lost 3 bases and the J segment 8 bases; nucleotides outside the gene matches: 7. The chain's CDR3 is CASSQRTGGDEQFF. In nucleotides, the CDR3 is TGTGCCAGCAGCCAGAGGACAGGAGGAGATGAGCAGTTCTTC.

This chain joins TRBV10-2 and TRBJ2-7; D call uncertain. Germline loops: CDR1 WSHSY, CDR2 SAAADI. The CDR3 consists of 12 residues. V was cut by 6 bases and J by 2 bases, with 8 bases left in between. CDR3 loop: CASSHDTYEQYF. The CDR3 DNA follows: TGCGCCAGCAGCCACGACACCTACGAGCAGTACTTC.

This clonotype turned up a few times. The chain employs TRBV24-1 and TRBJ2-3; D call uncertain. Between the trimmed V and J ends, which lost 4 bases and 7 bases, there was a span of 5 bases. CDR3 length: 11 residues. CDR1 and CDR2 from the germline V gene are KGHDR and SFDVKD. The DNA for the CDR3 is TGTGCCACCAGTGAATCAAATACGCAGTATTTT. As protein: CATSESNTQYF.

This clonotype has more than one count but fewer than ten. V usage is TRBV6-2 or TRBV6-3 and J usage is TRBJ1-5; D perhaps matches TRBD1 (5 bases). The CDR3 has 17 residues. V was shortened by 8 bases and J by 0 bases, with 20 bases between the two germline ends. Germline CDR1 and CDR2: MNHEY and SVGEGT. The CDR3 loop reads CASRPEGSGGSNQPQHF. The CDR3 nucleotides read TGTGCCAGCCGCCCGGAGGGGAGTGGGGGTAGCAATCAGCCCCAGCATTTT.

This clonotype has a count of ten or more. The genes are TRBV5-5 and TRBJ2-7; 10 bases fit TRBD1. V trimming: 1 base; J trimming: 6 bases; junction bases outside the gene matches: 7. The CDR3 loop spans 15 amino acids. Germline loops: CDR1 SGHKS, CDR2 YYEKEE (reference sequence). CDR3 protein: CASSLTGTGVIEQYV. DNA for the CDR3: TGTGCCAGCAGCTTGACGGGGACAGGGGTCATCGAGCAGTACGTC.

This clonotype was detected a few times. CDR3: CSAETGGRETQYF. For the CDR3, the DNA is TGCAGTGCTGAGACGGGGGGAAGGGAGACCCAGTACTTC. This chain links TRBV20-1 with TRBJ2-5; the match to TRBD2 covers 7 bases. J was trimmed by 5 bases and V by 5 bases; bases with no gene match: 8. Germline CDR1 and CDR2: DFQATT and SNEGSKA (reference sequence). CDR3 size: 13 residues.

This rearrangement joins TRBV2 to TRBJ1-5; tentative D call: TRBD1 (5 bases). CDR1 is SNHLY, CDR2 FYNNEI, per germline. Trimming took 5 bases from V and 5 from J, leaving 13 bases between them. The CDR3 extends over 14 amino acids. The CDR3 DNA sequence: TGTGCCAGCAGTAAGTCCACGGGGGATCAGCCCCAGCATTTT. It is translated as CASSKSTGDQPQHF.

CDR3 protein: CASSVGVIMGGTEAFF. DNA of the CDR3: TGTGCCAGCAGCGTAGGAGTCATTATGGGGGGCACTGAAGCTTTCTTT. This chain uses TRBV9 with TRBJ1-1; TRBD1 is a possible D gene (5 bases). There are 16 residues in the CDR3. Germline V gene lookup returns CDR1 SGDLS and CDR2 YYNGEE. V was trimmed by 0 bases and J by 4 bases, leaving 16 bases between them.

This clonotype was detected a few times. CDR3 in amino acids: CASSLARAADTQYF. The CDR3 region has the DNA TGTGCCAGCAGCTTAGCCAGGGCGGCAGATACGCAGTATTTT. The chain is built from TRBV7-2 and TRBJ2-3; D is possibly TRBD1 (5 bases). The CDR3 sequence is 14 residues long. Between the trimmed V and J ends, which lost 0 bases and 4 bases, there was a span of 8 bases. In germline, CDR1 is SGHTA, CDR2 FQGNSA.

This rearrangement joins TRBV7-2 to TRBJ2-2, with 9 bases fitting TRBD1. The CDR3 covers 15 residues. V lost 8 bases to trimming and J lost 7 bases; unmatched junction nucleotides: 11. Germline assignment: CDR1 SGHTA and CDR2 FQGNSA. The CDR3 coding sequence is TGTGCCAGCCGTATACAGGGGGCGAATAGCGGGGAGCTGTTTTTT. Its protein product is CASRIQGANSGELFF.

This clonotype was found a few times. The CDR3 nucleotides are TGTGCCAGCAGTGCCGGGACGTCCAGTTCCGGAAACACCATATATTTT. Protein product: CASSAGTSSSGNTIYF. This chain links TRBV6-1 with TRBJ1-3; TRBD1 is a possible D gene (5 bases). V was clipped by 4 bases and J by 4 bases, with 17 bases between them. There are 16 residues in the CDR3. Germline V gene data show CDR1 as MNHNS and CDR2 as SASEGT.

This clonotype was observed at least ten times. The J gene is TRBJ2-5, the V gene TRBV5-1; D unresolved. V was clipped by 0 bases and J by 4 bases, with 16 bases between them. Germline values: CDR1 SGHRS, CDR2 YFSETQ. The CDR3 runs 16 residues. In DNA, the CDR3 is TGCGCCAGCAGCTTGGCCGCCCCCCTAAGTGGAGAGACCCAGTACTTC. This encodes CASSLAAPLSGETQYF.

This clonotype has just a few counts. The V gene is TRBV20-1, the J gene TRBJ2-5; 8 nucleotides line up with TRBD1. The germline CDR1 and CDR2 sequences are DFQATT and SNEGSKA (reference sequence). Trimming removed 0 bases from V and 5 bases from J; junction bases left unmatched: 8. CDR3 length: 15 residues. DNA for the CDR3: TGCAGTGCTAGAGACCGGACCGACAGGGGTGAGACCCAGTACTTC. Translating gives CSARDRTDRGETQYF.

This clonotype turned up a few times. V gene TRBV7-6 combines with J gene TRBJ2-2; D is unresolved. Germline-derived CDR1 and CDR2 are SGHVS and FNYEAQ. V was cut by 0 bases and J by 5 bases, with 16 bases left in between. The CDR3 is made up of 17 amino acids. This chain's CDR3 is CASSLAASSPSTGELFF. Written as DNA, the CDR3 is TGTGCCAGCAGCTTAGCAGCTAGTTCCCCGTCAACCGGGGAGCTGTTTTTT.

The chain couples TRBV20-1 to TRBJ2-5, with D possibly matching TRBD2 (5 bases). CDR1 is DFQATT, CDR2 SNEGSKA, per germline (reference sequence). The CDR3 has 14 amino acids. Trimming removed 3 bases at V and 2 bases at J, with 13 bases between. The CDR3 DNA sequence: TGCAGTGCTAGTCTGCTCCGGGGACAAGAGACCCAGTACTTC. As protein: CSASLLRGQETQYF.

This clonotype has more than one count but fewer than ten. CDR3 coding DNA: TGTGCCAGCAGTTTTAGGTTCCAGCCCCAGCATTTT. Translating gives CASSFRFQPQHF. V gene TRBV12-3 or TRBV12-4 combines with J gene TRBJ1-5; D gene unclear. This CDR3 is built from 12 residues. V lost 3 bases and J lost 7, with 7 bases in between.

The rearrangement uses TRBV12-5 and TRBJ1-5; D is uncertain. Germline assignment: CDR1 LGHNT and CDR2 FRNRAP. The CDR3 has 15 residues. Trimming removed 1 base at V and 7 bases at J, with 14 bases between. CDR3 residues: CASGLGASIQQPQHF. Written as DNA, the CDR3 is TGTGCTAGTGGTTTGGGGGCTTCGATACAGCAGCCCCAGCATTTT. The complete variable domain, with remaining parts taken from reference TRBV12-5 and TRBJ1-5, reads DARVTQTPRHKVTEMGQEVTMRCQPILGHNTVFWYRQTMMQGLELLAYFRNRAPLDDSGMPKDRFSAEMPDATLATLKIQPSEPRDSAVYFCASGLGASIQQPQHFGDGTRLSIL.

This clonotype has a handful of counts. The gene calls are TRBV2 and TRBJ2-1; D gene unclear. V lost 6 bases, J lost 10 bases, and 10 bases lay in between. The CDR3 contains 11 residues. Germline V CDR1 and CDR2: SNHLY, FYNNEI. This chain's CDR3 is CASRLSAEQFF. CDR3 in DNA: TGTGCCAGCAGGCTAAGCGCAGAGCAGTTCTTC.

This clonotype was seen a handful of times. The genes are TRBV12-3 or TRBV12-4 and TRBJ2-3; a possible D gene is TRBD2 (5 bases). Trimming stripped 1 base from V and 5 bases from J, with 13 bases between. CDR3 length equals 15 residues. The CDR3 coding sequence is TGTGCCAGCAGTTTAGGAGACGGGGTGGGAGATACGCAGTATTTT. As protein: CASSLGDGVGDTQYF.

This chain joins TRBV12-3 or TRBV12-4 and TRBJ1-5, with a tentative D call TRBD1 (5 bases). The V gene lost 6 bases and the J gene lost 6 bases, with 12 bases spanning the gap. The CDR3 consists of 13 residues. The DNA of the CDR3 is TGTGCCAGCAGGCCGACAGAGGGTCAGCCCCAGCATTTT. It translates to CASRPTEGQPQHF.